Given below is one T cell receptor (beta chain) in context. Antigen specificity is unknown. This sample is drawn from a study of CD8+CD57+ T cells in acquired aplastic anemia. Findings and limits, study-wide: Patients and controls had in common fewer than 30 CD8+ CDR3 sequences.

Patients sequenced had flow cytometry evidence of CD8+CD57+ cell expansion. A severe acquired aplastic anemia diagnosis applied to all patients. Therapy had not been given to patients before blood sampling. Genomic DNA provided the template from which TCR beta VDJ and CDR3 profiles were obtained. A single record per CDR3 protein comes from TCRdb applying MiXCR to the reads. The sample lists 180,000 or so distinct CDR3 sequences, roughly three fifths occurring once. The sample consisted of sorted CD4+, CD8+, or CD8+CD57+ T cells (not recorded which) from PBMCs. This sequence was found in a human donor with aplastic anemia.

CDR3 sequence (DNA): TGTGCCAGCAGCCAATCAGGGATTAATTCACCCCTCCACTTT. Amino acid sequence: CASSQSGINSPLHF. This sequence joins TRBV4-2 and TRBJ1-6; tentatively, D is TRBD1 (5 bases). Trimming shortened V by 2 bases and J by 6 bases, and 8 bases separated the two germline ends. Looked up from germline, CDR1 is LGHNA and CDR2 is YNFKEQ. The CDR3 covers 14 residues.